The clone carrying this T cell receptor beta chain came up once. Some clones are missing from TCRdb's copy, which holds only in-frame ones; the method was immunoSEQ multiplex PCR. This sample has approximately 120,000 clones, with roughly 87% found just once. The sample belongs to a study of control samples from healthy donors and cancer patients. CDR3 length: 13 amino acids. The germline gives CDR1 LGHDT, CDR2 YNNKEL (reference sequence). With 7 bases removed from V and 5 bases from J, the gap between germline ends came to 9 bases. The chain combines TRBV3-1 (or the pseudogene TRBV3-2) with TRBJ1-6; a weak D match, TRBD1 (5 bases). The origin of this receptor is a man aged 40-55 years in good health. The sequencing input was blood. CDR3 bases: TGTGCCAGCAACCAGGGAAATAATTCACCCCTCCACTTT. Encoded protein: CASNQGNNSPLHF.